Described below is a single T cell receptor (beta chain) sequence and its context. Its specificity is not known. The data originate from a study of graft-versus-host responses after intestinal transplantation. CDR1 and CDR2 from the germline V gene are MGHRA and YSYEKL. V was pared by 1 base and J by 2 bases, with 17 bases between. This CDR3 is 17 amino acids long. The repertoire was sequenced with immunoSEQ multiplex PCR; TCRdb's copy has only in-frame clones and lacks some. The sample holds around 78,000 clones, roughly 87% seen once. This clonotype originated in a human donor who was the organ donor for an intestinal transplant. The chain uses TRBV4-1 and TRBJ1-2, with D possibly matching TRBD1 (6 bases). Sequenced material: unstimulated CD8+ T cells sorted from spleen or lymph node cells, taken before transplant. In DNA form, the CDR3 reads TGCGCCAGCAGCCAAGTAATCGGGCCAGGGGCAAACTATGGCTACACCTTC. Protein product: CASSQVIGPGANYGYTF.